This T cell receptor (beta chain) comes out of a study of cytotoxic CD8 clonotypes in ibrutinib-treated CLL. Study overall: After median approximately 6 years, approximately 14 stayed in remission, around twelve progressed; responses roughly 24 partial, 2 complete.

Germline V gene data show CDR1 as SQVTM and CDR2 as ANQGSEA. The CDR3 is 13 amino acids. The J segment lost 7 bases and the V segment lost 7 bases, leaving 6 bases of the junction unmatched. The protocol was immunoSEQ multiplex PCR, while the TCRdb copy is restricted to in-frame clones and leaves out a portion. The sample shows around 70,000 clones, about two thirds of them seen only once. Overall study results and limits: At progression, clonality fell back toward baseline after rising at ibrutinib response.

To note about this clone: No antigen is known for it.

The source material was PBMCs, sampled after 12 months of ibrutinib treatment. The TCR originated in a human donor with chronic lymphocytic leukemia. The chain links TRBV29-1 to TRBJ2-1; TRBD1 matches at 11 bases. Here the CDR3 DNA reads TGCAGCGGCGGGACAGGGGGTTATAATGAGCAGTTCTTC. This gives the protein CSGGTGGYNEQFF.